These 9 T cell receptor beta chains were sequenced from one sample in a study of shared clonotypes between healthy human individuals. Repertoires were generated with immunoSEQ multiplex PCR, while TCRdb's copy carries only in-frame clones and drops some. The data show around 200,000 clones, approximately 61% seen once. Sequenced material: memory CD4+ T cells sorted from blood. Subset denoted: CD45RA-negative fraction. The source is a man between 25 and 39 years old in good health.

V and J are TRBV7-2 and TRBJ2-1; D is perhaps TRBD2 (6 bases). The germline V and J ends were trimmed by 8 bases and 7 bases, with 21 bases remaining between them. This CDR3 is 15 amino acids long. Looked up from germline, CDR1 is SGHTA and CDR2 is FQGNSA. CDR3 sequence: CASRRRETLLNEQFF. The CDR3 coding sequence is TGTGCCAGCCGGCGCCGGGAGACCCTGTTGAATGAGCAGTTCTTC.

The chain employs TRBV15 and TRBJ2-7; no reliable D call. The V and J ends lost 1 base and 2 bases respectively, with 9 bases between them. CDR1 LNHNV and CDR2 YYDKDF come from the germline V gene (reference sequence). This CDR3 is 14 amino acids long. CDR3 amino acids: CATSRGLEAYEQYF. In nucleotides, the CDR3 is TGTGCCACCAGCAGAGGGCTAGAAGCCTACGAGCAGTACTTC.

V gene TRBV5-1 combines with J gene TRBJ2-2, with TRBD2 as a possible D gene (6 bases). This CDR3 is built from 17 residues. Germline V gene data show CDR1 as SGHRS and CDR2 as YFSETQ. Trimming left V 1 base short and J 2 bases short, with 15 bases between. The CDR3 DNA reads as TGCGCCAGCAGCTTGACCCCCGGGACTGGAAACACCGGGGAGCTGTTTTTT. Translation: CASSLTPGTGNTGELFF.

The chain is built from TRBV5-6 and TRBJ2-3; possibly TRBD2 for D (5 bases). The CDR3 covers 14 residues. Trimming left V 5 bases short and J 0 bases short, with 10 bases between. The germline gives CDR1 SGHDT, CDR2 YYEEEE. The CDR3 sequence is CASSESGSTDTQYF. The DNA of the CDR3 is TGTGCCAGCAGTGAATCGGGGAGCACAGATACGCAGTATTTT.

The rearrangement links TRBV27 to TRBJ1-3; no firm D call. Trimming removed 1 base at V and 9 bases at J, with 13 bases between. This CDR3 is built from 14 residues. Germline values: CDR1 MNHEY, CDR2 SMNVEV (reference sequence). The CDR3 DNA reads as TGTGCCAGCAGTTTATTGGGGTCCGGCGGCACCATATATTTT. This codes for CASSLLGSGGTIYF.

This chain joins TRBV6-6 and TRBJ2-4, with unresolved D. V was shortened by 2 bases and J by 6 bases, with 11 bases between the two germline ends. Germline V gives CDR1 MNHNY, CDR2 SVGAGI (reference sequence). This CDR3 region has 14 residues. CDR3 protein: CASSYLRDGNIQYF. Here the CDR3 DNA reads TGTGCCAGCAGTTACCTACGTGATGGAAACATTCAGTACTTC.

This clone has a single count. This chain joins TRBV6-1 and TRBJ1-1; 7 bases are shared with TRBD1. Germline loops: CDR1 MNHNS, CDR2 SASEGT. There are 14 residues in the CDR3. After removal of 5 bases from V and 1 base from J, the junction contained 4 bases not matched to a gene. The CDR3 nucleotides are TGTGCCAGCAGTCCCGACAGGGCGAACACTGAAGCTTTCTTT. This translates into CASSPDRANTEAFF.

The V call is TRBV11-3, the J call TRBJ2-7; possibly TRBD2 for D (5 bases). Germline CDR1 reads SGHNT; CDR2 reads YENEEA. The germline V and J ends were trimmed by 5 bases and 5 bases, with 13 bases remaining between them. This CDR3 has 13 residues. CDR3 in amino acids: CASSQLGGHEQYF. The CDR3, as DNA: TGTGCCAGCAGCCAATTGGGCGGGCACGAGCAGTACTTC.

This clone occurred many times. This chain joins TRBV5-5 and TRBJ1-1; D call uncertain. Germline lookup yields CDR1 SGHKS and CDR2 YYEKEE (reference sequence). This CDR3 region has 15 residues. V gave up 2 bases and J gave up 0 bases, with 11 bases separating them. The CDR3 sequence is CASSFDGLMNTEAFF. DNA of the CDR3: TGTGCCAGCAGCTTCGACGGCCTAATGAACACTGAAGCTTTCTTT.